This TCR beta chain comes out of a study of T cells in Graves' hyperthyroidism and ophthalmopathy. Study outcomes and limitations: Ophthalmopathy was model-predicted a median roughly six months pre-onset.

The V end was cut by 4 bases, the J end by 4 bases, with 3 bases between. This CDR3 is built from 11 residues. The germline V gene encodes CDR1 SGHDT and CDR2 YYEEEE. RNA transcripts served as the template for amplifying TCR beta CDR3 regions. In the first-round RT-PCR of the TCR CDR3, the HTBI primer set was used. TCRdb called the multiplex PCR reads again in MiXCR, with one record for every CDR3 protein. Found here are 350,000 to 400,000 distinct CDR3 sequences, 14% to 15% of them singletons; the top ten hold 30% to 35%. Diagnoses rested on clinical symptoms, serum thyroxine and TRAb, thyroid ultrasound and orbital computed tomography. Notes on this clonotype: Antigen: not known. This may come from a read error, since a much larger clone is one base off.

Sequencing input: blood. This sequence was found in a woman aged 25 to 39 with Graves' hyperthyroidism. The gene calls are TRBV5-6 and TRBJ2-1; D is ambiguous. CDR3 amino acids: CASSAYNEQFF. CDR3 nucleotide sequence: TGTGCCAGCAGCGCTTACAATGAGCAGTTCTTC.